This TCR beta chain was captured by sequencing in a study of radiotherapy plus CTLA-4 blockade in lung cancer. CDR1 is SGHAT and CDR2 is FQNNGV in the germline V gene. The CDR3 length is 13 residues. V shed 6 bases and J 6 bases; nucleotides not matched to a gene: 7. This table comes from immunoSEQ multiplex PCR, and its TCRdb copy is limited to in-frame clones, with some not included. The sample carries tens of thousands of clones, 70% to 80% recorded once. This sample comprised peripheral blood, obtained from a patient treated with radiotherapy plus ipilimumab. V gene TRBV11-2 combines with J gene TRBJ1-2; 7 bases are shared with TRBD1. The clonotype was recovered from a human donor with non-small cell lung cancer who had stable disease on radiotherapy plus ipilimumab. The CDR3 protein is CASRRQGVNGYTF. CDR3 nucleotide sequence: TGTGCCAGCAGGCGACAGGGAGTGAATGGCTACACCTTC.